Listed below are T cell receptor beta chains from one sample, sequenced in a study of PD-1 blockade in classical Hodgkin lymphoma. Measured with immunoSEQ multiplex PCR; TCRdb has only the in-frame clones, and not every one. The table has roughly 17,000 clones, under 90% seen once. This specimen was peripheral blood mononuclear cells (PBMCs), taken before the fourth cycle of nivolumab. The receptor set was obtained from a human donor with classical Hodgkin lymphoma. The CDR3 runs from the conserved cysteine through the conserved F or W. A D gene is named only where the DNA matches it firmly. Clone size appears in some rows only: once, few, many, or a class for an expanded clone.

v_call: TRBV5-1
j_call: TRBJ1-2
clone_size: NA
d_call: NA
cdr3_nt: TGCGCCAGCAGCTTGGGAGGGAGCTATGGCTACACCTTC
cdr3_aa: CASSLGGSYGYTF

v_call: TRBV19
j_call: TRBJ1-2
clone_size: NA
d_call: NA
cdr3_nt: TGTGCCAGTAGTCCCCAAAGTGGGACCTGGGATGGCTACACCTTC
cdr3_aa: CASSPQSGTWDGYTF

v_call: TRBV18
j_call: TRBJ2-2
clone_size: NA
d_call: NA
cdr3_nt: TGTGCCAGCTCACTCTGGGGCGCGGACACCGGGGAGCTGTTTTTT
cdr3_aa: CASSLWGADTGELFF

v_call: TRBV27
j_call: TRBJ1-5
clone_size: NA
d_call: NA
cdr3_nt: TGTGCCAGCAGTCTTGGGTCGAATCAGCCCCAGCATTTT
cdr3_aa: CASSLGSNQPQHF

v_call: TRBV29-1
j_call: TRBJ2-3
clone_size: NA
d_call: NA
cdr3_nt: TGCAGCGTTGAGGGACCCACAGATACGCAGTATTTT
cdr3_aa: CSVEGPTDTQYF

v_call: TRBV5-1
j_call: TRBJ2-5
clone_size: NA
d_call: TRBD2
cdr3_nt: TGCGCCAGCAGCTTTGACGGGGGGGCCTACGAGACCCAGTACTTC
cdr3_aa: CASSFDGGAYETQYF

v_call: TRBV27
j_call: TRBJ1-2
clone_size: once
d_call: TRBD1
cdr3_nt: TGTGCCAGCAGTTTGACAGGGAACAACTATGGCTACACCTTC
cdr3_aa: CASSLTGNNYGYTF

v_call: TRBV5-1
j_call: TRBJ1-1
clone_size: NA
d_call: NA
cdr3_nt: TGCGCCAGCAGTCCCGACGGACAGTTGAACACTGAAGCTTTCTTT
cdr3_aa: CASSPDGQLNTEAFF

v_call: TRBV7-8
j_call: TRBJ1-4
clone_size: NA
d_call: NA
cdr3_nt: TGTGCCAGCAGCTTACACGACGCAACTAATGAAAAACTGTTTTTT
cdr3_aa: CASSLHDATNEKLFF

v_call: TRBV30
j_call: TRBJ2-3
clone_size: NA
d_call: TRBD2
cdr3_nt: TGTGCCTGGAGTGTATCTCAGACGGGGGGGCGGTCAGATACGCAGTATTTT
cdr3_aa: CAWSVSQTGGRSDTQYF

v_call: TRBV6-5
j_call: TRBJ2-3
clone_size: NA
d_call: TRBD2
cdr3_nt: TGTGCCAGCAGTTACTCTAGCGGGAGCACAGATACGCAGTATTTT
cdr3_aa: CASSYSSGSTDTQYF

v_call: TRBV7-6
j_call: TRBJ1-5
clone_size: medium-sized
d_call: NA
cdr3_nt: TGTGCCAGCAGCTTCGCGGGGGATCAGCCCCAGCATTTT
cdr3_aa: CASSFAGDQPQHF

v_call: TRBV5-1
j_call: TRBJ1-1
clone_size: NA
d_call: NA
cdr3_nt: TGCGCCAGCAGCTTGGTGGGGGGAAAGTGGGACCAGGCAGCTTTCTTT
cdr3_aa: CASSLVGGKWDQAAFF

v_call: TRBV5-1
j_call: TRBJ2-2
clone_size: NA
d_call: NA
cdr3_nt: TGCGCCAGCAGCTTGGAGCTAGCCGCGGCTACCGGGGAGCTGTTTTTT
cdr3_aa: CASSLELAAATGELFF

v_call: TRBV27
j_call: TRBJ1-1
clone_size: NA
d_call: TRBD1
cdr3_nt: TGTGCCAGCAGTTTAGTGGGACAGATGAACACTGAAGCTTTCTTT
cdr3_aa: CASSLVGQMNTEAFF

v_call: TRBV7-9
j_call: TRBJ1-5
clone_size: medium-sized
d_call: NA
cdr3_nt: TGTGCCAGCAGCTTAGGTACGTCGGGGGTCAATCAGCCCCAGCATTTT
cdr3_aa: CASSLGTSGVNQPQHF

v_call: TRBV4-3
j_call: TRBJ2-3
clone_size: NA
d_call: TRBD2
cdr3_nt: TGCGCCAGCAGCCTGATCATGGGAAGCGGGGGAGGATCAGATACGCAGTATTTT
cdr3_aa: CASSLIMGSGGGSDTQYF

v_call: TRBV19
j_call: TRBJ1-6
clone_size: NA
d_call: NA
cdr3_nt: TGTGCCAGTAATCCGGGTTTTGATTCACCCCTCCACTTT
cdr3_aa: CASNPGFDSPLHF

v_call: TRBV5-1
j_call: TRBJ1-1
clone_size: NA
d_call: NA
cdr3_nt: TGCGCCAGCAGCGAGTGGGATTCAGGTGAAGCTTTCTTT
cdr3_aa: CASSEWDSGEAFF

v_call: TRBV28
j_call: TRBJ1-6
clone_size: NA
d_call: TRBD1
cdr3_nt: TGTGCCAGCAGTTTATCCAGCTCTTTCAGGGGGACTTCACCCCTCCACTTT
cdr3_aa: CASSLSSSFRGTSPLHF